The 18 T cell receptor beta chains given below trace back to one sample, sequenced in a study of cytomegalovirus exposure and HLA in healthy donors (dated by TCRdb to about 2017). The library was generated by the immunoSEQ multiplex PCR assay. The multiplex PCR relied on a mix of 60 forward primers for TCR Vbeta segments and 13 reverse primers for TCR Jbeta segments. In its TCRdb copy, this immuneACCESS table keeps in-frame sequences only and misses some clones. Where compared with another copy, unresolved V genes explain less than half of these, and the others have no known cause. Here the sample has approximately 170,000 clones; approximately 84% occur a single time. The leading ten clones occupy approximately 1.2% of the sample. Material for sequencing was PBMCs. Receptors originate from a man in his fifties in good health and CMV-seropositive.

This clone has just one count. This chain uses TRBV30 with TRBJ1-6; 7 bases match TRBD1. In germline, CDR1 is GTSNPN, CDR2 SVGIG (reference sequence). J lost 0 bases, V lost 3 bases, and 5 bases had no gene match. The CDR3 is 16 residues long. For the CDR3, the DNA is TGTGCCTGGAGGGAGACAGGGACCTCCTATAATTCACCCCTCCACTTT. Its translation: CAWRETGTSYNSPLHF.

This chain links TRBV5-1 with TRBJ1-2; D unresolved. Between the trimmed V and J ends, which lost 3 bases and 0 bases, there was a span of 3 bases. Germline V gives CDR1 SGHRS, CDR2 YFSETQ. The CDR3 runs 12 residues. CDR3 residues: CASSSSNYGYTF. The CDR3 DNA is TGCGCCAGCAGCTCCTCTAACTATGGCTACACCTTC.

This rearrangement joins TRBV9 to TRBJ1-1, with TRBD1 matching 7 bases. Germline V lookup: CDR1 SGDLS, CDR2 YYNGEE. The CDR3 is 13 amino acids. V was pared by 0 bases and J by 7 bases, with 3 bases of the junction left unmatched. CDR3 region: CASSVDQGDEAFF. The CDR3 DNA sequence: TGTGCCAGCAGCGTAGATCAGGGGGATGAAGCTTTCTTT.

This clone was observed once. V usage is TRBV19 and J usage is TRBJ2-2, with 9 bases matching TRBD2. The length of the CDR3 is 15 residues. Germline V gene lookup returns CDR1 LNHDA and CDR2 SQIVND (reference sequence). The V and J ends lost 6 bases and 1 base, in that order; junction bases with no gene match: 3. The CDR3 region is CASRAGGMNTGELFF. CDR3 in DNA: TGTGCCAGTAGAGCGGGGGGAATGAACACCGGGGAGCTGTTTTTT.

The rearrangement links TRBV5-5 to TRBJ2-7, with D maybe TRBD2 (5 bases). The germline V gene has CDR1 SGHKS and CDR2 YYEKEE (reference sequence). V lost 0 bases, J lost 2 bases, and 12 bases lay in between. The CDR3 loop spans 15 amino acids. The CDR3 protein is CASSLAVAITYEQYF. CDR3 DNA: TGTGCCAGCAGCTTGGCGGTAGCGATCACCTACGAGCAGTACTTC.

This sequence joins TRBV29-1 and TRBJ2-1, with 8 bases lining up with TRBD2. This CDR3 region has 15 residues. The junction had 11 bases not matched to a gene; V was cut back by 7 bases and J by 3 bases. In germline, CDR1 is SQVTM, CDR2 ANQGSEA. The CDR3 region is CSEISGTTFYNEQFF. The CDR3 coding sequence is TGCAGCGAAATTAGCGGGACCACCTTCTACAATGAGCAGTTCTTC.

In nucleotides, the CDR3 is TGTGCCAGCAGTCCCCCCACCGGGACAGGGTTCGACTACGAGCAGTACTTC. Its translation is CASSPPTGTGFDYEQYF. This chain joins TRBV25-1 and TRBJ2-7; 9 nucleotides align to TRBD1. The CDR3 totals 17 residues. Germline CDR1 reads MGHDK; CDR2 reads SYGVNS. The V gene end was trimmed by 5 bases and the J gene end by 3 bases; junction bases not matched to a gene: 14.

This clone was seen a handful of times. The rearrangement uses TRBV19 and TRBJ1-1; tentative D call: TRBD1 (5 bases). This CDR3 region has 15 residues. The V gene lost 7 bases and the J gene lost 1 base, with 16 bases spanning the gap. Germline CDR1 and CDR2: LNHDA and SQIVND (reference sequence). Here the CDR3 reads CASIGEGLRNTEAFF. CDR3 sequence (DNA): TGTGCCAGTATAGGGGAGGGCCTCCGGAACACTGAAGCTTTCTTT.

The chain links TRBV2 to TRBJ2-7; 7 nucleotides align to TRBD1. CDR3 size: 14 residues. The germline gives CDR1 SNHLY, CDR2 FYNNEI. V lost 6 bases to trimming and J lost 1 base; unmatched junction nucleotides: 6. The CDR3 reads CASRGDRTSYEQYF. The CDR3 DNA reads TGTGCCAGCAGAGGGGACAGAACTTCCTACGAGCAGTACTTC. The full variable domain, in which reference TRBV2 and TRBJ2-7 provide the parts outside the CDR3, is EPEVTQTPSHQVTQMGQEVILRCVPISNHLYFYWYRQILGQKVEFLVSFYNNEISEKSEIFDDQFSVERPDGSNFTLKIRSTKLEDSAMYFCASRGDRTSYEQYFGPGTRLTVT.

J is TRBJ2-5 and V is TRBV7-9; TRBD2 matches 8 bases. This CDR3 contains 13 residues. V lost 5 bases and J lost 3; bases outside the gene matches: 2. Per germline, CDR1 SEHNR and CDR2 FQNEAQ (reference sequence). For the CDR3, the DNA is TGTGCCAGCAGCAAACTAGCGGAAGAGACCCAGTACTTC. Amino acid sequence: CASSKLAEETQYF. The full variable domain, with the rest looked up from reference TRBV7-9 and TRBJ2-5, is DTGVSQNPRHKITKRGQNVTFRCDPISEHNRLYWYRQTLGQGPEFLTYFQNEAQLEKSRLLSDRFSAERPKGSFSTLEIQRTEQGDSAMYLCASSKLAEETQYFGPGTRLLVL.

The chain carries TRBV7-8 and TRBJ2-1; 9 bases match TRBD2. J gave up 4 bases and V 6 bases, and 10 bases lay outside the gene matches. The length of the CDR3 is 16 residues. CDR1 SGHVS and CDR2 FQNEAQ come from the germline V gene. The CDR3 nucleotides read TGTGCCAGCAGTTTCCAGCGGGAGGAAAGGTACAATGAGCAGTTCTTC. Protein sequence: CASSFQREERYNEQFF.

The DNA for the CDR3 is TGTGCCAGCAGCTTAATTTCGGGACTAACGAACACCGGGGAGCTGTTTTTT. As protein: CASSLISGLTNTGELFF. The chain uses TRBV7-6 and TRBJ2-2; 7 nucleotides agree with TRBD2. The ends lost 2 bases at V and 0 bases at J; junction bases unmatched: 6. Looked up from germline, CDR1 is SGHVS and CDR2 is FNYEAQ. The CDR3 is 17 amino acids. The variable domain in full, completed from reference TRBV7-6 and TRBJ2-2, reads GAGVSQSPRYKVTKRGQDVALRCDPISGHVSLYWYRQALGQGPEFLTYFNYEAQQDKSGLPNDRFSAERPEGSISTLTIQRTEQRDSAMYRCASSLISGLTNTGELFFGEGSRLTVL.

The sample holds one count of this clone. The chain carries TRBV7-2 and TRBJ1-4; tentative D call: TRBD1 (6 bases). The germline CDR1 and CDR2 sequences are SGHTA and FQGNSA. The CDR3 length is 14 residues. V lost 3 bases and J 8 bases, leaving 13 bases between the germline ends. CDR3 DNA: TGTGCCAGCAGCTTGGGGGGGGCGGGAGAAAAACTGTTTTTT. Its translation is CASSLGGAGEKLFF.

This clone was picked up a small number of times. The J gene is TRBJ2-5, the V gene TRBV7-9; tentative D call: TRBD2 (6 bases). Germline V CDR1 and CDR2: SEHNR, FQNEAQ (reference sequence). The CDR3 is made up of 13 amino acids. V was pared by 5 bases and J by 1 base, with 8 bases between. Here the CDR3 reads CASSRGTQETQYF. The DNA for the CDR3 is TGTGCCAGCAGCCGGGGGACCCAAGAGACCCAGTACTTC.

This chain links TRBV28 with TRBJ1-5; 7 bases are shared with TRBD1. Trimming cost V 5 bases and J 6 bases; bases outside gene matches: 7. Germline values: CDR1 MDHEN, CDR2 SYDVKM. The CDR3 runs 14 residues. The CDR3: CASSIRQGSQPQHF. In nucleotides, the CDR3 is TGTGCCAGCAGTATACGACAGGGTTCTCAGCCCCAGCATTTT.

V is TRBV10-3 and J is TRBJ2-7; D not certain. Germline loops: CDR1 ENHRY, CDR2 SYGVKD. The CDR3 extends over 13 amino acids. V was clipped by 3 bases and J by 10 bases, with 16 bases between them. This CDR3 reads CAISEPSPRVQYF. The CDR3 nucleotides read TGTGCCATCAGTGAACCGTCCCCCCGGGTTCAGTACTTC.

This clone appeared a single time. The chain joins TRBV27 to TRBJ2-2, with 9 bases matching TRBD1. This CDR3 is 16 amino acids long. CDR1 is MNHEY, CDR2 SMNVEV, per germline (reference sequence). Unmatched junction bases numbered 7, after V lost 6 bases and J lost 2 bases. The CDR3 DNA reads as TGTGCCAGCAGGGGACAGGGCGGACACAACACCGGGGAGCTGTTTTTT. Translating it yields CASRGQGGHNTGELFF.

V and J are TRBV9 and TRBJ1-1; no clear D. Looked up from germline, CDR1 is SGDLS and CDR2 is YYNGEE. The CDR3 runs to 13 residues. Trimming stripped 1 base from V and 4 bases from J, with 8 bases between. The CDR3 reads CASSVMGSTEAFF. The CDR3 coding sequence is TGTGCCAGCAGCGTAATGGGGAGCACTGAAGCTTTCTTT. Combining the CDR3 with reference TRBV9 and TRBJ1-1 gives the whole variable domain DSGVTQTPKHLITATGQRVTLRCSPRSGDLSVYWYQQSLDQGLQFLIQYYNGEERAKGNILERFSAQQFPDLHSELNLSSLELGDSALYFCASSVMGSTEAFFGQGTRLTVV.